This TCR beta chain was identified in a study of cytomegalovirus exposure and HLA in healthy donors. At the level of the study: The roughly 110 validation repertoires were reported in a later analysis to have been generated on the same platform as the roughly 670 first-cohort repertoires. Study-wide results and limits: Across donors, most TCRs were seen rarely, yet some public ones were widespread. Reports indicated that the classifier achieved high specificity and sensitivity in diagnosing cytomegalovirus status.

From the roughly 120-subject validation cohort, which was separate from the roughly 680-subject first cohort, the donors were drawn. The data were produced by immunoSEQ multiplex PCR, yet TCRdb's version contains in-frame clones alone and is incomplete. Of over 100,000 clones listed, 85% to 95% are singletons. Per germline, CDR1 SGHAT and CDR2 FQNNGV. The CDR3 has 14 residues. The V gene lost 3 bases and the J gene lost 4 bases, with 9 bases spanning the gap. Comments on this clone: No antigen is known for it.

V and J are TRBV11-2 and TRBJ1-4; no reliable D call. The sample comprised PBMCs. The clonotype comes from a woman younger than 35 in good health and CMV-seronegative. DNA for the CDR3: TGTGCCAGCAGCTTGAGAGGAGTTAATGAAAAACTGTTTTTT. As protein: CASSLRGVNEKLFF.